The entry that follows covers one T cell receptor beta chain sequence. Isolation of PBMCs gave at least 7 million cells per sample. Looked up from germline, CDR1 is SQVTM and CDR2 is ANQGSEA. The ends were cut back, 1 base at V and 3 bases at J, with 10 bases in the middle. The CDR3 spans 13 residues. This specimen belongs to a study of blood T cells in healthy people across ages. Primers used in a second PCR of roughly 7 to 12 cycles were a sample-barcoded 5' primer and a J-beta primer mix. TCRdb reanalysed the 5' RACE reads using MiXCR and keeps one entry per CDR3 protein. The sample consists of about 760,000 distinct CDR3 sequences, 25% of them appearing once. This same sample was also taken into another study, of T cells of mothers and their children.

The chain has TRBV29-1 and TRBJ2-7; D is possibly TRBD1 (5 bases). The sequence was collected from a boy younger than 18 in good health. Specimen: blood. The CDR3: CSVEGDRFYEQYF. CDR3 sequence (DNA): TGCAGCGTTGAAGGAGACAGATTCTACGAGCAGTACTTC.